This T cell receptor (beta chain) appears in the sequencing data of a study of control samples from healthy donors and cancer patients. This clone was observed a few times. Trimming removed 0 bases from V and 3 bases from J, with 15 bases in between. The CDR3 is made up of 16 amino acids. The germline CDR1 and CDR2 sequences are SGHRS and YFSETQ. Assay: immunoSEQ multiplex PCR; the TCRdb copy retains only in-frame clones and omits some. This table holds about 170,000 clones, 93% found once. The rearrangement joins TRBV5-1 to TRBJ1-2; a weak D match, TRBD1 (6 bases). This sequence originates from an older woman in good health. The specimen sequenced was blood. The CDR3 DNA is TGCGCCAGCAGCTTGGCCAATCGGGGGGCGTACTATGGCTACACCTTC. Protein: CASSLANRGAYYGYTF.